This record covers a single T cell receptor (beta chain). This specimen belongs to a study of T cell changes during pregnancy in multiple sclerosis. Libraries were prepared by immunoSEQ multiplex PCR; TCRdb keeps only in-frame clonotypes and omits some of them. The sample carries tens of thousands of clones, over 75% recorded once. Here the sequenced sample was CD4+ T cells from peripheral blood mononuclear cells, taken in the third trimester of pregnancy. The sequence was obtained from a female donor in good health, enrolled as a control in a pregnancy study.

The DNA of the CDR3 is TGTGCCAGCAGCTCCCTAAGGACAGGGCTAAATTATGGCTACACCTTC. Its protein product is CASSSLRTGLNYGYTF. The rearrangement uses TRBV7-9 and TRBJ1-2, with TRBD1 matching over 8 bases. Germline V gives CDR1 SEHNR, CDR2 FQNEAQ (reference sequence). After removal of 4 bases from V and 5 bases from J, the junction contained 12 bases not matched to a gene. The CDR3 is 16 amino acids.